Shown below are 27 T cell receptor beta chains from a single sample sequenced in a study of T-cell memory formation after mild COVID-19. TCRdb analysed the 5' RACE reads with MiXCR anew, one entry per CDR3 protein. The sample lists 250,000 to 300,000 distinct CDR3 sequences; about 20% were seen once. Sequenced: PBMCs or a T cell subset sorted from them (not recorded which). Source of these receptors: a man younger than 35 who had mild COVID-19 (a few samples of this study predate the infection). Cell type and time point are not known.

This chain uses TRBV28 with TRBJ1-2; D is unclear. CDR3 length: 16 amino acids. V shed 5 bases and J shed 0 bases, with 16 bases lying between them. Germline CDR1 reads MDHEN; CDR2 reads SYDVKM. In DNA, the CDR3 is TGTGCCAGCAGTACCTTGGGGAGATGGACTAACTATGGCTACACCTTC. Its translation: CASSTLGRWTNYGYTF.

For the CDR3, the DNA is TGTGCCAGCAGTTCCGGACAGGGGTTGGTCGGCTACACCTTC. Amino acids: CASSSGQGLVGYTF. J is TRBJ1-2 and V is TRBV28; 9 bases fit TRBD1. This CDR3 has 14 residues. V lost 4 bases to trimming and J lost 8 bases; unmatched junction nucleotides: 8. Germline V gene lookup returns CDR1 MDHEN and CDR2 SYDVKM.

The CDR3 loop is CREFRGFRQPQHF. In DNA form, the CDR3 reads TGCAGGGAGTTCAGGGGGTTTCGGCAGCCCCAGCATTTT. The chain employs TRBV29-1 and TRBJ1-5; 7 bases fit TRBD1. CDR3 length equals 13 residues. Germline values: CDR1 SQVTM, CDR2 ANQGSEA.

CDR3 loop: CATGDPGANVLTF. As DNA, the CDR3 is TGTGCCACCGGAGACCCCGGGGCCAACGTCCTGACTTTC. The V call is TRBV6-2 or TRBV6-3, the J call TRBJ2-6; D call uncertain. The germline V gene has CDR1 MNHEY and CDR2 SVGEGT. The V end lost 10 bases, the J end lost 4 bases, and 11 bases lay between the germline ends. This CDR3 is built from 13 residues.

This clonotype came up many times. This rearrangement joins TRBV20-1 to TRBJ2-3; 9 nucleotides match TRBD2. The CDR3 is 15 residues long. From germline, CDR1 is DFQATT and CDR2 SNEGSKA (reference sequence). V gave up 5 bases and J gave up 4 bases; unmatched junction bases: 10. CDR3 in amino acids: CSAGQIGGGADTQYF. CDR3 bases: TGCAGTGCTGGACAGATCGGCGGGGGGGCAGATACGCAGTATTTT.

The V gene is TRBV20-1, the J gene TRBJ2-1; TRBD2 matches 10 bases. Per the germline V gene, CDR1 is DFQATT and CDR2 is SNEGSKA (reference sequence). This CDR3 spans 13 amino acids. J gave up 7 bases and V 4 bases, and 4 bases lay outside the gene matches. This CDR3 reads CSAKRGGPNEQFF. The CDR3 bases are TGCAGTGCTAAGCGGGGGGGCCCTAATGAGCAGTTCTTC.

This chain joins TRBV6-4 and TRBJ2-3, with D possibly matching TRBD1 (5 bases). V was shortened by 3 bases and J by 1 base, with 14 bases between the two germline ends. This CDR3 has 16 amino acids. Germline V gene lookup returns CDR1 MRHNA and CDR2 SNTAGT. For the CDR3, the DNA is TGTGCCAGCAGTGAACTTTGGGGCCGACGCACAGATACGCAGTATTTT. Translation: CASSELWGRRTDTQYF.

The chain has TRBV12-3 or TRBV12-4 and TRBJ1-5; D unclear. This CDR3 has 12 residues. V lost 8 bases, J lost 2 bases, and 7 bases lay in between. The CDR3 region has the DNA TGTGCCAGCGCCCGTGGCAATCAGCCCCAGCATTTT. Protein: CASARGNQPQHF.

The chain employs TRBV10-3 and TRBJ1-2; unclear D gene. Germline values: CDR1 ENHRY, CDR2 SYGVKD. This CDR3 has 15 residues. Trimming pared 0 bases from V and 2 bases from J, leaving 10 bases between. The CDR3 DNA reads as TGTGCCATCAGTGAGTCGTATGCCGCGAACTATGGCTACACCTTC. This encodes CAISESYAANYGYTF.

The V call is TRBV20-1, the J call TRBJ2-7; D remains ambiguous. Germline V gene sequence: CDR1 DFQATT, CDR2 SNEGSKA (reference sequence). V was trimmed by 4 bases and J by 6 bases, leaving 22 bases between them. This CDR3 is built from 15 residues. CDR3 region: CSAKISTDLYGEQYF. For the CDR3, the DNA is TGCAGTGCTAAAATATCGACGGACCTTTATGGCGAGCAGTACTTC.

This clonotype was seen a handful of times. The rearrangement uses TRBV15 and TRBJ1-5; unclear D gene. Germline loops: CDR1 LNHNV, CDR2 YYDKDF (reference sequence). Trimming left V 4 bases short and J 9 bases short, with 16 bases between. The CDR3 has 14 residues. The CDR3 reads CATSTGRSPRPQHF. For the CDR3, the DNA is TGTGCCACCAGCACAGGCCGGAGCCCAAGGCCCCAGCATTTT.

The CDR3: CASSPPPGQGETQYF. CDR3 DNA sequence: TGTGCCAGCAGCCCGCCTCCGGGACAGGGAGAGACCCAGTACTTC. The V call is TRBV7-2, the J call TRBJ2-5; TRBD1 matches at 9 bases. Trimming removed 5 bases from V and 4 bases from J; junction bases left unmatched: 8. The CDR3 contains 15 residues. CDR1 and CDR2 from the germline V gene are SGHTA and FQGNSA.

The J gene is TRBJ2-1, the V gene TRBV6-4; 10 nucleotides line up with TRBD2. Trimming removed 5 bases from V and 7 bases from J; junction bases left unmatched: 11. Germline V gene sequence: CDR1 MRHNA, CDR2 SNTAGT. The CDR3 is made up of 16 amino acids. CDR3 amino acids: CASSTLAGALMNEQFF. The CDR3 coding sequence is TGTGCCAGCAGTACCCTAGCGGGGGCCCTGATGAATGAGCAGTTCTTC.

V is TRBV16 and J is TRBJ1-4; D remains ambiguous. The germline CDR1 and CDR2 sequences are KGHSY and FQNENV. The CDR3 has 16 amino acids. V shed 0 bases and J shed 8 bases, with 16 bases lying between them. CDR3: CASSQSELRGGEKLFF. In DNA form, the CDR3 reads TGTGCCAGCAGCCAATCGGAATTACGGGGAGGGGAAAAACTGTTTTTT.

In this sample, this clonotype turned up a few times. It may be a read error: a sequence one base away is much more abundant. This chain connects TRBV7-2 to TRBJ2-5; no firm D call. V lost 3 bases and J 3 bases, leaving 2 bases between the germline ends. In germline, CDR1 is SGHTA, CDR2 FQGNSA. The CDR3 loop spans 11 amino acids. For the CDR3, the DNA is TGTGCCAGCAGCTTCAAAGAGACCCAGTACTTC. It encodes CASSFKETQYF.

This clonotype was counted many times. This chain joins TRBV7-7 and TRBJ1-1; 9 bases match TRBD1. The length of the CDR3 is 13 residues. With 5 bases clipped from V and 4 bases from J, the junction kept 2 bases outside the gene matches. CDR1 SSHAT and CDR2 FNYEAQ come from the germline V gene (reference sequence). In DNA, the CDR3 is TGTGCCAGCAGCGTGGACAGGGGCACTGAAGCTTTCTTT. Its translation is CASSVDRGTEAFF.

The V gene is TRBV21-1, the J gene TRBJ2-1. TRBV21-1 is a recognized pseudogene. The CDR3 has 13 residues. The CDR3 is CASRRLGNHEQFF. CDR3 DNA sequence: TGTGCCAGCAGGCGGTTAGGAAATCATGAGCAGTTCTTC.

This clonotype was counted ten times or more. The chain is built from TRBV12-3 or TRBV12-4 and TRBJ1-3; D is uncertain. Deletions cut 5 bases from V and 0 bases from J, with 11 bases between. This CDR3 spans 15 amino acids. The CDR3 DNA reads as TGTGCCAGCAGTATTGACGGAGGCTCTGGAAACACCATATATTTT. Amino acids: CASSIDGGSGNTIYF.

The genes are TRBV30 and TRBJ1-5, with 7 bases lining up with TRBD1. J was trimmed by 5 bases and V by 6 bases; bases with no gene match: 13. The germline CDR1 and CDR2 sequences are GTSNPN and SVGIG (reference sequence). The CDR3 loop spans 15 amino acids. The DNA for the CDR3 is TGTGCCTGCGGCCTAAGGGACAGCGAATATCAGCCCCAGCATTTT. This gives the protein CACGLRDSEYQPQHF. Drawing the rest from reference TRBV30 and TRBJ1-5, the complete variable domain is SQTIHQWPATLVQPVGSPLSLECTVEGTSNPNLYWYRQAAGRGLQLLFYSVGIGQISSEVPQNLSASRPQDRQFILSSKKLLLSDSGFYLCACGLRDSEYQPQHFGDGTRLSIL.

The chain carries TRBV5-4 and TRBJ2-3; 13 positions match TRBD2. Germline trimming cut 9 bases from V and 5 bases from J; bases unmatched to any gene: 12. The CDR3 is 16 residues long. CDR1 is SGHNT and CDR2 is YYREEE in the germline V gene (reference sequence). The CDR3 DNA follows: TGTGCCATTACTAGCGGGGGGGCCAACGGTGGAGATACGCAGTATTTT. This codes for CAITSGGANGGDTQYF. Looking up the rest from reference TRBV5-4 and TRBJ2-3 gives the full variable domain: ETGVTQSPTHLIKTRGQQVTLRCSSQSGHNTVSWYQQALGQGPQFIFQYYREEENGRGNFPPRFSGLQFPNYSSELNVNALELDDSALYLCAITSGGANGGDTQYFGPGTRLTVL.

The chain has TRBV7-2 and TRBJ2-5, with D maybe TRBD2 (5 bases). The V gene lost 5 bases and the J gene lost 5 bases, with 15 bases spanning the gap. The CDR3 has 14 residues. Germline loops: CDR1 SGHTA, CDR2 FQGNSA. The CDR3 sequence is CASSADLSLETQYF. The CDR3 DNA sequence: TGTGCCAGCAGCGCGGACTTATCATTGGAGACCCAGTACTTC.

The chain combines TRBV20-1 with TRBJ1-2; D ambiguous. CDR1 DFQATT and CDR2 SNEGSKA come from the germline V gene (reference sequence). V was shortened by 6 bases and J by 8 bases, with 13 bases between the two germline ends. The CDR3 length is 11 residues. The CDR3 sequence: CSAGHGVGYTF. In DNA form, the CDR3 reads TGCAGTGCCGGTCACGGGGTCGGCTACACCTTC.

J is TRBJ1-5 and V is TRBV28, with TRBD1 identical over 8 bases. Trimming took 6 bases from V and 2 from J; bases not matched to a gene: 9. Germline CDR1 reads MDHEN; CDR2 reads SYDVKM. There are 16 residues in the CDR3. The chain's CDR3 is CASSHTGGGRNQPQHF. In nucleotides, the CDR3 is TGTGCCAGCAGCCACACAGGGGGAGGACGCAATCAGCCCCAGCATTTT. Based on the CDR3 plus reference TRBV28 and TRBJ1-5, the full variable domain is DVKVTQSSRYLVKRTGEKVFLECVQDMDHENMFWYRQDPGLGLRLIYFSYDVKMKEKGDIPEGYSVSREKKERFSLILESASTNQTSMYLCASSHTGGGRNQPQHFGDGTRLSIL.

The table lists this clonotype with a few counts. The rearrangement links TRBV7-7 to TRBJ2-7; 8 nucleotides agree with TRBD2. After removal of 3 bases from V and 3 bases from J, the junction contained 7 bases not matched to a gene. The V gene's germline CDR1 is SSHAT and CDR2 FNYEAQ (reference sequence). The CDR3 extends over 15 amino acids. The CDR3, as DNA: TGTGCCAGCAGCTTTGGTAGCGGGACCCACTACGAGCAGTACTTC. Its protein product is CASSFGSGTHYEQYF.

This clonotype has a handful of counts. The chain has TRBV5-1 and TRBJ2-5; D might be TRBD1 or TRBD2, each matching 7 bases. There are 14 residues in the CDR3. Germline V gene data show CDR1 as SGHRS and CDR2 as YFSETQ. V was cut by 3 bases and J by 3 bases, with 12 bases left in between. Here the CDR3 DNA reads TGCGCCAGCAGCTGGGGAGGGACAGAAGAGACCCAGTACTTC. This sequence encodes CASSWGGTEETQYF.

The sample holds a few counts of this clonotype. The rearrangement uses TRBV29-1 and TRBJ2-1; possible D gene TRBD1, 5 bases. Per the germline V gene, CDR1 is SQVTM and CDR2 is ANQGSEA. The CDR3 sequence is 12 residues long. Trimming took off 2 bases at V and 10 bases at J, with 12 bases between the two ends. This CDR3 reads CSVESSGIEQFF. The CDR3 coding sequence is TGCAGCGTTGAATCATCAGGGATCGAGCAGTTCTTC.

The chain combines TRBV3-1 with TRBJ2-7, with 7 nucleotides matching TRBD2. The CDR3 runs 13 residues. Trimming removed 4 bases from V and 6 bases from J; junction bases left unmatched: 6. From germline, CDR1 is LGHDT and CDR2 YNNKEL (reference sequence). The CDR3 here is CASSPGTILEQYV. CDR3 bases: TGTGCCAGCAGCCCCGGGACTATACTCGAGCAGTACGTC.